A single sample is the source of the 6 T cell receptor beta chains below, sequenced in a study of cytomegalovirus exposure and HLA in healthy donors. Primers included in the PCR were 60 Vbeta and 13 Jbeta primers. Here immunoSEQ multiplex PCR was the method, and the copy in TCRdb shows in-frame clones only, minus some. The sample includes some 170,000 clones, roughly four fifths of them seen just once. Specimen: PBMCs. The receptors stem from a man in his forties in good health and CMV-seronegative.

The CDR3 DNA is TGTGCCAGCAGCATCGGGGTGGCCACTGAAGCTTTCTTT. As protein: CASSIGVATEAFF. V gene TRBV7-3 combines with J gene TRBJ1-1; D unclear. This CDR3 spans 13 amino acids. Trimming took 5 bases from V and 4 from J, leaving 11 bases between them. Germline CDR1 and CDR2: SGHTA and FQGTGA.

This clone was picked up one time. The J gene is TRBJ1-2, the V gene TRBV27, with D possibly matching TRBD1 (5 bases). The CDR3 length is 13 residues. Per germline, CDR1 MNHEY and CDR2 SMNVEV (reference sequence). Trimming pared 5 bases from V and 0 bases from J, leaving 7 bases between. CDR3 residues: CASSRGANYGYTF. DNA of the CDR3: TGTGCCAGCAGTCGGGGGGCTAACTATGGCTACACCTTC.

The rearrangement joins TRBV9 to TRBJ1-6; no firm D call. From germline, CDR1 is SGDLS and CDR2 YYNGEE. Trimming left V 0 bases short and J 7 bases short, with 14 bases between. The CDR3 length is 16 residues. CDR3 nucleotide sequence: TGTGCCAGCAGCGTAGGGTCTCGTCAGATCAATTCACCCCTCCACTTT. Amino acids: CASSVGSRQINSPLHF.

This clone was seen only once. J is TRBJ2-7 and V is TRBV7-3; 11 bases are a match to TRBD1. With 5 bases clipped from V and 5 bases from J, the junction kept 11 bases outside the gene matches. The CDR3 extends over 16 amino acids. Per germline, CDR1 SGHTA and CDR2 FQGTGA. CDR3 sequence: CASSPDLDRGRNEQYF. The CDR3 coding sequence is TGTGCCAGCAGCCCCGATTTGGACAGGGGGCGCAACGAGCAGTACTTC.

The J gene is TRBJ2-1, the V gene TRBV7-2; 13 positions match TRBD2. CDR1 and CDR2 from the germline V gene are SGHTA and FQGNSA. The CDR3 has 13 amino acids. The junction had 6 bases not matched to a gene; V was cut back by 10 bases and J by 9 bases. CDR3 bases: TGTGCCACCAGGACTAGCGGGGGCGGTGAGCAGTTCTTC. Protein: CATRTSGGGEQFF.

The chain recombines TRBV6-1 with TRBJ2-5, with a weak D call TRBD1 (6 bases). There are 15 residues in the CDR3. The germline V gene encodes CDR1 MNHNS and CDR2 SASEGT. V was cut by 7 bases and J by 3 bases, with 18 bases left in between. The CDR3 spells CASTSGRAGEETQYF. DNA for the CDR3: TGTGCCAGCACTAGTGGTAGGGCAGGGGAAGAGACCCAGTACTTC.